This paragraph reports one TCR beta chain. Its antigen remains unknown. Sequencing used immunoSEQ multiplex PCR; TCRdb keeps in-frame clones, though not all of them. The data hold around 120,000 clones, with about 88% observed a single time. These data originate in a study of T cell responses to AZD1222 COVID-19 vaccine. Study-level results: Recipients of two AZD1222 doses showed rising Spike-specific TCR breadth and depth. It should be noted that donors were predominantly white British and more often female, and clonal diversity was possibly underestimated. CD4 TCRs linked to vaccination spanned spike, dominating at 160-218 and 743-854.

V was cut by 6 bases and J by 4 bases, with 12 bases left in between. Germline CDR1 and CDR2: MRHNA and SNTAGT. The CDR3 covers 14 residues. This material consisted of peripheral blood, taken on day 0 of MenACWY control vaccination. This receptor was taken from an adult in good health. The chain combines TRBV6-4 with TRBJ2-2, with D tentatively TRBD2 (5 bases). In DNA form, the CDR3 reads TGTGCCAGCAGCGTCGGACTTTCCACCGGGGAGCTGTTTTTT. The encoded protein is CASSVGLSTGELFF.